What follows are 23 T cell receptor beta chains derived from one specimen sequenced in a study of shared clonotypes between healthy human individuals. Libraries were prepared by immunoSEQ multiplex PCR; TCRdb keeps only in-frame clonotypes and omits some of them. The sample lists more than 550,000 clones; 55% to 75% were seen once. Sequenced input: memory CD4+ T cells sorted from blood. As to subset: CD45RA-negative fraction. These receptors originate from a woman younger than 45 in good health.

V and J are TRBV7-9 and TRBJ2-1; D is uncertain. The V end lost 5 bases, the J end lost 5 bases, and 10 bases lay between the germline ends. The CDR3 is made up of 13 amino acids. From germline, CDR1 is SEHNR and CDR2 FQNEAQ (reference sequence). The CDR3 spells CASSPRADNEQFF. CDR3 nucleotides: TGTGCCAGCAGCCCCCGGGCCGACAATGAGCAGTTCTTC.

The gene calls are TRBV5-1 and TRBJ1-4, with TRBD1 matching over 8 bases. V trimming: 4 bases; J trimming: 6 bases; junction bases outside the gene matches: 5. Germline assignment: CDR1 SGHRS and CDR2 YFSETQ. This CDR3 contains 14 residues. The CDR3 bases are TGCGCCAGCAGCGCCGGGACAGGAGATGAAAAACTGTTTTTT. This gives the protein CASSAGTGDEKLFF.

The chain carries TRBV11-2 and TRBJ1-6, with 8 bases fitting TRBD1. The germline CDR1 and CDR2 sequences are SGHAT and FQNNGV. Trimming cost V 3 bases and J 5 bases; bases outside gene matches: 0. This CDR3 has 14 residues. The CDR3 here is CASSLTGDNSPLHF. In DNA, the CDR3 is TGTGCCAGCAGCTTGACAGGGGATAATTCACCCCTCCACTTT.

CDR3 DNA: TGTGCCAGCAGCTTAGGGCGGCAGGCGGTTAGCACAGATACGCAGTATTTT. The encoded protein is CASSLGRQAVSTDTQYF. The chain has TRBV11-2 and TRBJ2-3, with D unclear. The CDR3 has 17 amino acids. Trimming shortened V by 1 base and J by 0 bases, and 14 bases separated the two germline ends. Per germline, CDR1 SGHAT and CDR2 FQNNGV.

J is TRBJ2-2 and V is TRBV5-6; D gene uncertain. This CDR3 contains 13 residues. Germline V gene lookup returns CDR1 SGHDT and CDR2 YYEEEE. Trimming removed 4 bases at V and 5 bases at J, with 9 bases between. This chain's CDR3 is CASSLTGTGELFF. DNA of the CDR3: TGTGCCAGCAGCCTGACCGGGACCGGGGAGCTGTTTTTT.

The rearrangement joins TRBV30 to TRBJ1-2; possibly TRBD1 for D (5 bases). The CDR3 extends over 12 amino acids. Looked up from germline, CDR1 is GTSNPN and CDR2 is SVGIG (reference sequence). V was shortened by 5 bases and J by 4 bases, with 11 bases between the two germline ends. In nucleotides, the CDR3 is TGTGCCTGGTCCGGGGGAACCTATGGCTACACCTTC. It yields the protein CAWSGGTYGYTF. Full variable domain (outside the CDR3, taken from reference TRBV30 and TRBJ1-2): SQTIHQWPATLVQPVGSPLSLECTVEGTSNPNLYWYRQAAGRGLQLLFYSVGIGQISSEVPQNLSASRPQDRQFILSSKKLLLSDSGFYLCAWSGGTYGYTFGSGTRLTVV.

The chain joins TRBV7-2 to TRBJ2-7, with a possible D match to TRBD1 (7 bases). Per the germline V gene, CDR1 is SGHTA and CDR2 is FQGNSA. CDR3 length: 19 amino acids. Trimming took 2 bases from V and 1 from J, leaving 24 bases between them. CDR3 nucleotides: TGTGCCAGCAGCTTATTGGCCCTGACGACGCGGGACAGATCCTACGAGCAGTACTTC. Translating it yields CASSLLALTTRDRSYEQYF.

The CDR3 protein is CASSPRVREGGEQYF. DNA of the CDR3: TGTGCCAGCAGCCCCCGGGTGCGGGAGGGAGGCGAGCAGTACTTC. This chain joins TRBV5-4 and TRBJ2-7; 9 bases are shared with TRBD2. J lost 6 bases, V lost 4 bases, and 11 bases had no gene match. Germline V gene lookup returns CDR1 SGHNT and CDR2 YYREEE (reference sequence). This CDR3 spans 15 amino acids. Supplemented by reference TRBV5-4 and TRBJ2-7, the full variable domain reads ETGVTQSPTHLIKTRGQQVTLRCSSQSGHNTVSWYQQALGQGPQFIFQYYREEENGRGNFPPRFSGLQFPNYSSELNVNALELDDSALYLCASSPRVREGGEQYFGPGTRLTVT.

The gene calls are TRBV7-2 and TRBJ1-5; D uncertain. The CDR3 extends over 13 amino acids. The germline CDR1 and CDR2 sequences are SGHTA and FQGNSA. V lost 2 bases to trimming and J lost 5 bases, with 7 bases between them. The CDR3 spells CASSLQADQPQHF. The CDR3 DNA is TGTGCCAGCAGCTTACAGGCAGATCAGCCCCAGCATTTT.

The chain is built from TRBV13 and TRBJ2-7, with 8 bases that match TRBD2. The germline V gene encodes CDR1 PRHDT and CDR2 FYEKMQ (reference sequence). The CDR3 extends over 13 amino acids. Trimming at V came to 8 bases and at J to 6 bases, leaving 9 bases not matched to a gene. Here the CDR3 reads CASSRVAGSEQYF. As DNA, the CDR3 is TGTGCCAGCTCCAGAGTAGCGGGGAGCGAGCAGTACTTC.

CDR3 in amino acids: CASRAQGVYGYTF. CDR3 bases: TGTGCCAGCAGGGCCCAGGGAGTCTATGGCTACACCTTC. The chain carries TRBV5-4 and TRBJ1-2; a weak D match, TRBD1 (5 bases). V lost 5 bases, J lost 4 bases, and 12 bases lay in between. The CDR3 loop spans 13 amino acids. Germline CDR1 is SGHNT and CDR2 is YYREEE (reference sequence).

The rearrangement uses TRBV28 and TRBJ2-1; 7 nucleotides align to TRBD2. The CDR3 is made up of 14 amino acids. V shed 7 bases, J shed 7 bases, and the junction held 10 bases outside the gene matches. Per the germline V gene, CDR1 is MDHEN and CDR2 is SYDVKM. The CDR3 DNA follows: TGTGCCAGCAATTCGGGGGGTCTGAGGAATGAGCAGTTCTTC. Translation gives CASNSGGLRNEQFF.

A note on this clone: The same CDR3 also results from other DNA sequences found in this sample. This sequence joins TRBV7-9 and TRBJ2-7; D remains ambiguous. Trimming took 1 base from V and 0 from J, leaving 7 bases between them. CDR1 SEHNR and CDR2 FQNEAQ come from the germline V gene (reference sequence). The CDR3 is 14 residues long. Written as DNA, the CDR3 is TGTGCCAGCAGCTTAGGGCAGGCCTCCTACGAGCAGTACTTC. This translates into CASSLGQASYEQYF.

The V and J genes are TRBV29-1 and TRBJ2-1; D unclear. Germline CDR1 and CDR2: SQVTM and ANQGSEA. This CDR3 has 11 amino acids. Trimming removed 4 bases from V and 5 bases from J, with 6 bases in between. CDR3 protein: CSVVGNNEQFF. The CDR3 DNA reads as TGCAGCGTTGTAGGGAACAATGAGCAGTTCTTC.

The chain employs TRBV6-5 and TRBJ2-7; 9 nucleotides agree with TRBD2. The junction had 4 bases not matched to a gene; V was cut back by 2 bases and J by 2 bases. Germline V lookup: CDR1 MNHEY, CDR2 SVGAGI. The CDR3 is 15 amino acids. The CDR3 loop reads CASSYGGLATYEQYF. The CDR3 DNA is TGTGCCAGCAGTTACGGAGGACTAGCGACCTACGAGCAGTACTTC.

V and J are TRBV28 and TRBJ2-1; D is tentatively TRBD1 or TRBD2 (5 bases each). CDR1 is MDHEN and CDR2 is SYDVKM in the germline V gene. The CDR3 runs 15 residues. V lost 2 bases and J lost 2, with 10 bases in between. Here the CDR3 reads CASSLQGPTYNEQFF. CDR3 in DNA: TGTGCCAGCAGTTTACAGGGACCGACCTACAATGAGCAGTTCTTC.

This chain uses TRBV2 with TRBJ2-5, with TRBD2 matching over 7 bases. V gave up 0 bases and J gave up 3 bases; unmatched junction bases: 4. Germline lookup yields CDR1 SNHLY and CDR2 FYNNEI. The CDR3 has 15 amino acids. The CDR3 protein is CASSEAPAGEETQYF. CDR3 nucleotide sequence: TGTGCCAGCAGTGAAGCCCCGGCGGGAGAAGAGACCCAGTACTTC.

This chain connects TRBV15 to TRBJ1-4; D call uncertain. The V end was cut by 6 bases, the J end by 3 bases, with 14 bases between. Germline V gives CDR1 LNHNV, CDR2 YYDKDF (reference sequence). The CDR3 is 15 amino acids. This chain's CDR3 is CATSKAKGSNEKLFF. CDR3 DNA: TGTGCCACCAGTAAGGCGAAGGGTTCTAATGAAAAACTGTTTTTT.

The V call is TRBV5-6, the J call TRBJ1-1, with 9 bases that match TRBD1. CDR3 length equals 16 residues. Trimming cost V 2 bases and J 4 bases; bases outside gene matches: 9. The germline V gene encodes CDR1 SGHDT and CDR2 YYEEEE. CDR3 sequence: CASSFRTGARGTEAFF. The CDR3 DNA sequence: TGTGCCAGCAGCTTCCGGACAGGGGCCAGGGGCACTGAAGCTTTCTTT.

This chain connects TRBV5-1 to TRBJ2-3; D is unclear. From germline, CDR1 is SGHRS and CDR2 YFSETQ. Trimming took 0 bases from V and 0 from J, leaving 17 bases between them. The CDR3 consists of 18 residues. DNA for the CDR3: TGCGCCAGCAGCTTGGCGACCTTACATCCTATTAGCACAGATACGCAGTATTTT. Translation: CASSLATLHPISTDTQYF.

This clone was picked up one time. The V gene is TRBV6-1, the J gene TRBJ2-2, with D unresolved. V was cut by 3 bases and J by 0 bases, with 11 bases left in between. CDR3 size: 16 residues. Germline CDR1 reads MNHNS; CDR2 reads SASEGT. CDR3 sequence: CASSEVGLANTGELFF. DNA for the CDR3: TGTGCCAGCAGTGAGGTTGGGCTAGCGAACACCGGGGAGCTGTTTTTT.

On this clone: One end of the junction fails to match germline, which may point to a read error. The chain joins TRBV28 to TRBJ1-4; 8 bases are a match to TRBD1. The CDR3 sequence is 16 residues long. The germline gives CDR1 MDHEN, CDR2 SYDVKM. In DNA, the CDR3 is TGTGCCGGCAGCACCCGGAGACAGGGGACAAATGAAAAACTGTTTTTT. Translated: CAGSTRRQGTNEKLFF.

The V gene is TRBV27, the J gene TRBJ1-1; 8 nucleotides match TRBD1. The CDR3 runs 21 residues. In germline, CDR1 is MNHEY, CDR2 SMNVEV (reference sequence). The V gene end was trimmed by 6 bases and the J gene end by 0 bases; junction bases not matched to a gene: 24. This CDR3 reads CASRGLTYGGRQGIMNTEAFF. The CDR3 DNA follows: TGTGCCAGCAGGGGCCTGACTTATGGTGGCCGACAGGGGATTATGAACACTGAAGCTTTCTTT.